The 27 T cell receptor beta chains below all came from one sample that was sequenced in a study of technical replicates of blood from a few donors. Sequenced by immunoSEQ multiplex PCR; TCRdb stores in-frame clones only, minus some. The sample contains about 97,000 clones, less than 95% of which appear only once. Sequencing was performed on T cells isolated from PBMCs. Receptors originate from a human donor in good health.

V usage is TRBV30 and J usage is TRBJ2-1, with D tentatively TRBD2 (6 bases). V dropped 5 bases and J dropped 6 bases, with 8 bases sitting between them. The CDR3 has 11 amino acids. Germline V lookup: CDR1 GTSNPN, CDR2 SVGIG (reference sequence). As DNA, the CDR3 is TGTGCCTGGGGGCGGGGCAATGAGCAGTTCTTC. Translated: CAWGRGNEQFF. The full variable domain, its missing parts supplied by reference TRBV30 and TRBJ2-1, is SQTIHQWPATLVQPVGSPLSLECTVEGTSNPNLYWYRQAAGRGLQLLFYSVGIGQISSEVPQNLSASRPQDRQFILSSKKLLLSDSGFYLCAWGRGNEQFFGPGTRLTVL.

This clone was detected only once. The CDR3 spells CASSITSGSSYEQYF. CDR3 sequence (DNA): TGTGCCAGCAGCATTACTAGCGGGAGCTCCTACGAGCAGTACTTC. The chain is built from TRBV7-2 and TRBJ2-7, with 11 bases matching TRBD2. The CDR3 consists of 15 residues. Trimming removed 5 bases from V and 0 bases from J; junction bases left unmatched: 3. Germline values: CDR1 SGHTA, CDR2 FQGNSA. The variable domain in full, completed from reference TRBV7-2 and TRBJ2-7, reads GAGVSQSPSNKVTEKGKDVELRCDPISGHTALYWYRQSLGQGLEFLIYFQGNSAPDKSGLPSDRFSAERTGGSVSTLTIQRTQQEDSAVYLCASSITSGSSYEQYFGPGTRLTVT.

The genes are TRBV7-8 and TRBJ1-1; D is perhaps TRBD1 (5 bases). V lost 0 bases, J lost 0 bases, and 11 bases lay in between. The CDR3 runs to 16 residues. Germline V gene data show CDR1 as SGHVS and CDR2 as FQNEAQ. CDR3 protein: CASSLALGGVNTEAFF. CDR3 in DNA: TGTGCCAGCAGCTTAGCGCTCGGGGGAGTGAACACTGAAGCTTTCTTT.

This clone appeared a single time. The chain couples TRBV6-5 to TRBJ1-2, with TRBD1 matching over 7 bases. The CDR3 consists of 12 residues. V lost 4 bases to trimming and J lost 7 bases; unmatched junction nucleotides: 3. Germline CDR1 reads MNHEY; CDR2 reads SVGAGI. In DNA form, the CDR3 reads TGTGCCAGCAGTTCCCCAGGGGGTGGCTACACCTTC. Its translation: CASSSPGGGYTF.

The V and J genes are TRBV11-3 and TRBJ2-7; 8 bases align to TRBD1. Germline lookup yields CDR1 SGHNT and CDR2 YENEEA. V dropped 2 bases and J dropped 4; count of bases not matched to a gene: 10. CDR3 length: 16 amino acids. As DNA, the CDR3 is TGTGCCAGCAGCTTAAATTTTGTCAGGGGGCTATACGAGCAGTACTTC. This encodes CASSLNFVRGLYEQYF.

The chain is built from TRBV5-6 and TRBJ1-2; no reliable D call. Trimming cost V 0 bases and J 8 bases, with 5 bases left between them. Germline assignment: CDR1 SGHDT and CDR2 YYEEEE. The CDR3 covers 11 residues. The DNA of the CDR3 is TGTGCCAGCAGCTTGGCGAGGGGCTACACCTTC. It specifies CASSLARGYTF.

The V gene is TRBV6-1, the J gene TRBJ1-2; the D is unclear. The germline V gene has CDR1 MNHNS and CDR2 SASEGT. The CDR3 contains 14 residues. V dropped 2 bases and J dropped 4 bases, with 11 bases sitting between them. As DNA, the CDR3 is TGTGCCAGCAGTGAATGGCAAGGAGCCTATGGCTACACCTTC. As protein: CASSEWQGAYGYTF.

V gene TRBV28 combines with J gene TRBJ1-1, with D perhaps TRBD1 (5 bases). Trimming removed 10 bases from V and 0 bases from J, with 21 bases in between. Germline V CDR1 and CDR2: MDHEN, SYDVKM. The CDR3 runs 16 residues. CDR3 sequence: CATPDSAEDLNTEAFF. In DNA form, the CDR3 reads TGTGCCACCCCAGACAGCGCCGAAGACTTGAACACTGAAGCTTTCTTT. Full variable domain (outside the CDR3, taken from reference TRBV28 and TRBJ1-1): DVKVTQSSRYLVKRTGEKVFLECVQDMDHENMFWYRQDPGLGLRLIYFSYDVKMKEKGDIPEGYSVSREKKERFSLILESASTNQTSMYLCATPDSAEDLNTEAFFGQGTRLTVV.

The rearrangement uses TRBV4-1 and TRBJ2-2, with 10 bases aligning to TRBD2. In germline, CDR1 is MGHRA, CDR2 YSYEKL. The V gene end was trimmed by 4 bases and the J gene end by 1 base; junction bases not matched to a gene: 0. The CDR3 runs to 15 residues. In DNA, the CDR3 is TGCGCCAGCAGCCTAGCGGGAGGGAACACCGGGGAGCTGTTTTTT. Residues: CASSLAGGNTGELFF.

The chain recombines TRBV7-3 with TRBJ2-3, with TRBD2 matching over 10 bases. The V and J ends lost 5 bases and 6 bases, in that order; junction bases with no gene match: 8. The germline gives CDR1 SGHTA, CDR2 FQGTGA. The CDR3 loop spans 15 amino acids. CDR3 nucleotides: TGTGCCAGCAGCCCACGTAGCGGGAGGAGGGATACGCAGTATTTT. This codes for CASSPRSGRRDTQYF.

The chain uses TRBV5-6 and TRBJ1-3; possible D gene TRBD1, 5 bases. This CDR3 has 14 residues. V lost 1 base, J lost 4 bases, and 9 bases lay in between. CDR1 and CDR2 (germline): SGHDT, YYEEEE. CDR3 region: CASSLRGSGNTIYF. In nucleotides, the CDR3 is TGTGCCAGCAGCTTGCGGGGGTCAGGAAACACCATATATTTT.

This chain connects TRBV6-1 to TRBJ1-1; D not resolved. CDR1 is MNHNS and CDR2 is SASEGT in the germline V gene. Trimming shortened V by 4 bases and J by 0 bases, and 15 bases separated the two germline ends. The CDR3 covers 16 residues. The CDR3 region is CASSVLGGSMNTEAFF. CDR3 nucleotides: TGTGCCAGCAGTGTTCTAGGAGGGTCGATGAACACTGAAGCTTTCTTT.

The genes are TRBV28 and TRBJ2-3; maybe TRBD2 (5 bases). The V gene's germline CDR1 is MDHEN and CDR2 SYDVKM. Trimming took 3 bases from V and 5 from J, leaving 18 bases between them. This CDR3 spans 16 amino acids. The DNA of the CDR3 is TGTGCCAGCAGTTTTTTAACTAGGGAATTGGGAGATACGCAGTATTTT. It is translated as CASSFLTRELGDTQYF.

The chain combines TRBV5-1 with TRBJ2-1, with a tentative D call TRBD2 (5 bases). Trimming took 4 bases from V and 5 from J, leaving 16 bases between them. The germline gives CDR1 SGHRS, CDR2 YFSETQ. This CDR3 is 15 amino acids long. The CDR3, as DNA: TGCGCCAGCAGCCCACAAGACGCGAGGGACAATGAGCAGTTCTTC. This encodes CASSPQDARDNEQFF.

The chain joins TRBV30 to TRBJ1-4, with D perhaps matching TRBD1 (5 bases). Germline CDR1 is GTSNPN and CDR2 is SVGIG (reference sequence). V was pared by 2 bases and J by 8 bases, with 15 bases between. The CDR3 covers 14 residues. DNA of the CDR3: TGTGCCTGGAGTTTTGGGGGGGTTCGAGAAAAACTGTTTTTT. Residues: CAWSFGGVREKLFF.

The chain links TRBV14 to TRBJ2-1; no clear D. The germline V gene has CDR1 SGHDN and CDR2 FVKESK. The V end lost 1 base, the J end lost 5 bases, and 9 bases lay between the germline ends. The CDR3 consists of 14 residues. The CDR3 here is CASSQVLQDNEQFF. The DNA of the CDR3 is TGTGCCAGCAGCCAAGTTCTTCAGGACAATGAGCAGTTCTTC.

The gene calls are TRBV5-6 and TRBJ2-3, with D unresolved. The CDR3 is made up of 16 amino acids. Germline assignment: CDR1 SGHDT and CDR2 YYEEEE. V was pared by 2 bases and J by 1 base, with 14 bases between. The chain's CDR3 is CASSFSNPPGTDTQYF. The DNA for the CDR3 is TGTGCCAGCAGCTTCTCTAACCCCCCCGGCACAGATACGCAGTATTTT.

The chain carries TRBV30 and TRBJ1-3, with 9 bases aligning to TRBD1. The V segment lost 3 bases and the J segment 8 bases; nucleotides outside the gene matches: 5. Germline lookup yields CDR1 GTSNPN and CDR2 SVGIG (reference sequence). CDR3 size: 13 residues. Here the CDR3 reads CAWSLDRGYTIYF. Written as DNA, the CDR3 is TGTGCCTGGAGCCTGGACAGGGGTTACACCATATATTTT.

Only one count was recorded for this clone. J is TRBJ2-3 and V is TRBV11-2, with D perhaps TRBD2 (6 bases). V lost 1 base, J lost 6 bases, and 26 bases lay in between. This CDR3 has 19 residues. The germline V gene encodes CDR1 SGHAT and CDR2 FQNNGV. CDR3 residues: CASSLVPIEIRDSPDTQYF. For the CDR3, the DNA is TGTGCCAGCAGCTTAGTCCCTATTGAGATTCGGGACTCACCGGATACGCAGTATTTT.

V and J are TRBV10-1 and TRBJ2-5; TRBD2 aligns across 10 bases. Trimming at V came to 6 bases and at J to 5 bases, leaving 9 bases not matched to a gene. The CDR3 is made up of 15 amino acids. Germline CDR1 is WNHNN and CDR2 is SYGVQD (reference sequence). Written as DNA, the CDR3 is TGCGCCAGCAGAACTGGAACTAGCGGGAAGGAGACCCAGTACTTC. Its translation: CASRTGTSGKETQYF.

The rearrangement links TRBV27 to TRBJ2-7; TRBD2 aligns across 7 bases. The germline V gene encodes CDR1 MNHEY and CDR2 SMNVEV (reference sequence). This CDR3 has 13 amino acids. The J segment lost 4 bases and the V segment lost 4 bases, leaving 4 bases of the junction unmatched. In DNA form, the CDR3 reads TGTGCCAGCAGTTACGGGAGGAAGTACGAGCAGTACTTC. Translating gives CASSYGRKYEQYF.

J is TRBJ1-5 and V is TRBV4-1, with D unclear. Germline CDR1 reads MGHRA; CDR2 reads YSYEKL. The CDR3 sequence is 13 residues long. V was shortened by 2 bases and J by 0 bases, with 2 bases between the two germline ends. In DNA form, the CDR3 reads TGCGCCAGCAGCCAACGTAGCAATCAGCCCCAGCATTTT. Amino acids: CASSQRSNQPQHF.

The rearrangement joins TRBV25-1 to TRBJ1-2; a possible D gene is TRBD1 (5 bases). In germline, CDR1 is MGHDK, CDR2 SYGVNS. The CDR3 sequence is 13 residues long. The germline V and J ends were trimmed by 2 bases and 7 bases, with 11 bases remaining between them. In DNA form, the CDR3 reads TGTGCCAGCAGTGAAACGACAGTCAGTGGCTACACCTTC. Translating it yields CASSETTVSGYTF.

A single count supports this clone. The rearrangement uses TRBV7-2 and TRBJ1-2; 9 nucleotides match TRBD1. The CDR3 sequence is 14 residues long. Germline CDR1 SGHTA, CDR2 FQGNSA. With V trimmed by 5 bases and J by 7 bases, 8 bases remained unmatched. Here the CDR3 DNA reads TGTGCCAGCAGCCCAGGGACAGGGCTGAGTGGCTACACCTTC. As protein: CASSPGTGLSGYTF.

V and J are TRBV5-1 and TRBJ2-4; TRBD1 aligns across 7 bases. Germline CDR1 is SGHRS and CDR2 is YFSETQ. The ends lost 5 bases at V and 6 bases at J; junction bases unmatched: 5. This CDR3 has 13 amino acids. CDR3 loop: CASSPGQANIQYF. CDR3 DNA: TGCGCCAGCAGTCCAGGACAGGCAAACATTCAGTACTTC.

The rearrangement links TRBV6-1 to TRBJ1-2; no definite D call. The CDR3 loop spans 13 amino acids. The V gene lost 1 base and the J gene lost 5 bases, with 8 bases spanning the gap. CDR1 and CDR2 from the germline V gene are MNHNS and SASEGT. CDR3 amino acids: CASSEGAGYGYTF. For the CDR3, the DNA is TGTGCCAGCAGTGAAGGGGCAGGTTATGGCTACACCTTC.

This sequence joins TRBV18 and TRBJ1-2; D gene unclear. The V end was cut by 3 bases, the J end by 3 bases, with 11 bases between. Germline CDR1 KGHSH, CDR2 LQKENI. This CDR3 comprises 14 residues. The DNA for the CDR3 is TGTGCCAGCTCACCTGAGGGCAGCTACTATGGCTACACCTTC. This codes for CASSPEGSYYGYTF.